The 3 T cell receptor beta chains given below trace back to one sample, sequenced in a study of blood T cell repertoires in COVID-19. Generated by immunoSEQ multiplex PCR, the TCRdb table keeps only in-frame clones and is missing some. The repertoire has under 150,000 clones, less than 90% of them found once; the top ten carry over 15%. Sequenced sample: PBMCs or T cells enriched from blood (not recorded which). The receptors shown here come from a man aged 25 to 40 who had recovered from COVID-19.

The chain employs TRBV6-5 and TRBJ1-5; tentative D call: TRBD1 (6 bases). The CDR3 totals 15 residues. With 10 bases removed from V and 0 bases from J, the gap between germline ends came to 16 bases. Looked up from germline, CDR1 is MNHEY and CDR2 is SVGAGI. CDR3 amino acids: CATKTGWASNQPQHF. DNA of the CDR3: TGTGCCACCAAAACAGGGTGGGCTAGCAATCAGCCCCAGCATTTT.

The chain employs TRBV6-5 and TRBJ2-1; perhaps TRBD2 as D (6 bases). Germline V gene data show CDR1 as MNHEY and CDR2 as SVGAGI. V lost 11 bases, J lost 7 bases, and 9 bases lay in between. The CDR3 spans 10 residues. The CDR3 coding sequence is TGTGCCGCGGGGCAGAATGAGCAGTTCTTC. It translates to CAAGQNEQFF.

CDR3 bases: TGTGCCAGCAGTGGTACGGGGTCCTACAATGAGCAGTTCTTC. It codes for CASSGTGSYNEQFF. V and J are TRBV2 and TRBJ2-1, with D maybe TRBD2 (5 bases). The V gene lost 4 bases and the J gene lost 1 base, with 8 bases spanning the gap. The CDR3 length is 14 residues. The V gene's germline CDR1 is SNHLY and CDR2 FYNNEI.